This is a list of T cell receptor beta chains from one sample in a study of metastatic and nonmetastatic thyroid tumors. TCRdb re-called clones via MiXCR from the PCR reads. The sample shows roughly 9,500 clones, about 30% of them seen only once. The sequenced sample consisted of tumor tissue. The source is a female donor with papillary thyroid cancer or a benign thyroid nodule (not recorded which). Some clones in this sample may be carry-over from other donors' samples. The CDR3 runs from the conserved cysteine through the conserved F or W. D genes are given only for firm matches. A row's size may be missing; if present it is once, few, many or a size class.

clone_size	cdr3_length	d_call	v_call	j_call	cdr3_aa	cdr3_nt
few	13	NA	TRBV27	TRBJ1-2	CASSFTGGYGYTF	TGTGCCAGCAGTTTCACCGGAGGCTATGGCTACACCTTC
few	13	NA	TRBV28	TRBJ2-2	CASSFRGSRELFF	TGTGCCAGCAGTTTCCGGGGATCCAGGGAGCTGTTTTTT
few	14	TRBD1	TRBV27	TRBJ1-2	CASSSRQGSYGYTF	TGTGCCAGCAGTTCCCGACAGGGAAGCTATGGCTACACCTTC
NA	19	NA	TRBV11-1	TRBJ2-6	CASSARGQVGLSGDNVLTF	TGTGCCAGCAGCGCAAGAGGACAGGTCGGACTATCTGGGGACAACGTCCTGACTTTC
few	13	NA	TRBV6-4	TRBJ2-2	CASSGQEVGELFF	TGTGCCAGCAGTGGACAGGAAGTCGGGGAGCTGTTTTTT
NA	11	TRBD2	TRBV7-9	TRBJ2-5	CASGEGETQYF	TGTGCCAGCGGGGAGGGGGAGACCCAGTACTTC
few	15	TRBD1	TRBV27	TRBJ2-7	CASSSGTGRLHEQYF	TGTGCCAGCAGTTCAGGGACAGGGAGGCTCCACGAGCAGTACTTC
NA	13	NA	TRBV30	TRBJ2-5	CAWSETAGRTQYF	TGTGCCTGGAGTGAGACGGCGGGGCGGACCCAGTACTTC
large	12	NA	TRBV28	TRBJ2-7	CATGSFSYEQYF	TGTGCTACCGGGTCATTTAGCTACGAGCAGTACTTC
medium-sized	13	TRBD1	TRBV6-1	TRBJ1-3	CASSQGAENTIYF	TGTGCCAGCAGTCAGGGGGCTGAAAACACCATATATTTT
many	18	TRBD2	TRBV27	TRBJ2-5	CASSLSRGLAGGQETQYF	TGTGCCAGCAGTTTATCGAGGGGACTAGCGGGAGGGCAAGAGACCCAGTACTTC
NA	15	NA	TRBV3-1	TRBJ2-2	CASSQGTANTGELFF	TGTGCCAGCAGCCAGGGGACTGCGAACACCGGGGAGCTGTTTTTT
NA	15	NA	TRBV11-1	TRBJ2-3	CASSLGQGNTDTQYF	TGTGCAAGCAGCTTGGGGCAGGGCAACACAGATACGCAGTATTTT
once	14	TRBD1	TRBV7-9	TRBJ2-7	CASSTGQGGYGQYF	TGTGCCAGCAGCACAGGACAGGGGGGTTACGGGCAGTACTTC
NA	14	NA	TRBV6-1	TRBJ2-5	CASSEDWNRETQYF	TGTGCCAGCAGTGAAGACTGGAATAGAGAGACCCAGTACTTC
NA	15	NA	TRBV3-1	TRBJ2-7	CASSQDLASDYEQYF	TGTGCCAGCAGCCAAGACTTGGCTAGCGACTACGAGCAGTACTTC
NA	15	TRBD2	TRBV29-1	TRBJ2-7	CSGPRTSGSFYEQYF	TGCAGCGGCCCCCGGACTAGCGGGAGTTTCTACGAGCAGTACTTC
few	13	NA	TRBV28	TRBJ1-2	CATTTGVSYGYTF	TGTGCCACCACGACGGGGGTTAGCTATGGCTACACCTTC
once	13	TRBD2	TRBV11-2	TRBJ2-7	CASSASGSYEQYF	TGTGCCAGCAGCGCCAGCGGGAGCTACGAGCAGTACTTC
few	15	TRBD2	TRBV6-1	TRBJ2-3	CASSEGGSGTDTQYF	TGTGCCAGCAGTGAGGGCGGGAGCGGCACAGATACGCAGTATTTT
NA	16	TRBD2	TRBV24-1	TRBJ2-7	CATSDPGLAGGNEQYF	TGTGCCACCAGTGACCCCGGACTAGCGGGAGGAAACGAGCAGTACTTC
NA	16	NA	TRBV11-1	TRBJ2-2	CASSLAGRANTVELFF	TGTGCCAGCAGCTTAGCGGGCCGGGCTAACACCGTGGAGCTGTTTTTT
NA	15	TRBD1	TRBV3-1	TRBJ2-7	CASSHSTGRGRGQYF	TGTGCCAGCAGCCACTCGACAGGGCGAGGTCGGGGGCAGTACTTC
few	14	NA	TRBV6-1	TRBJ2-2	CASSVAVNTGELFF	TGTGCCAGCAGTGTAGCGGTAAACACCGGGGAGCTGTTTTTT
NA	15	NA	TRBV29-1	TRBJ2-3	CSFGQSGQGKDTQYF	TGCAGCTTTGGGCAATCGGGGCAGGGGAAAGATACGCAGTATTTT
many	14	TRBD1	TRBV19	TRBJ2-2	CASSDRGNTGELFF	TGTGCCAGTAGCGACAGGGGAAACACCGGGGAGCTGTTTTTT
few	13	NA	TRBV6-5	TRBJ2-1	CASSYVVDNEQFF	TGTGCCAGCAGTTACGTGGTTGACAATGAGCAATTCTTC
NA	13	NA	TRBV12-3/TRBV12-4	TRBJ2-7	CASSSDRFYEQYF	TGTGCCAGCAGTTCGGACAGATTCTACGAGCAGTACTTC
many	19	TRBD2	TRBV5-6	TRBJ2-2	CASSLVRASGRALAGELFF	TGTGCCAGCAGCTTGGTACGGGCTAGCGGGAGGGCCCTCGCCGGGGAGCTGTTTTTT
NA	14	NA	TRBV6-1	TRBJ2-7	CASGIGGGAYEQYF	TGTGCCAGCGGAATCGGTGGCGGGGCCTACGAGCAGTACTTC